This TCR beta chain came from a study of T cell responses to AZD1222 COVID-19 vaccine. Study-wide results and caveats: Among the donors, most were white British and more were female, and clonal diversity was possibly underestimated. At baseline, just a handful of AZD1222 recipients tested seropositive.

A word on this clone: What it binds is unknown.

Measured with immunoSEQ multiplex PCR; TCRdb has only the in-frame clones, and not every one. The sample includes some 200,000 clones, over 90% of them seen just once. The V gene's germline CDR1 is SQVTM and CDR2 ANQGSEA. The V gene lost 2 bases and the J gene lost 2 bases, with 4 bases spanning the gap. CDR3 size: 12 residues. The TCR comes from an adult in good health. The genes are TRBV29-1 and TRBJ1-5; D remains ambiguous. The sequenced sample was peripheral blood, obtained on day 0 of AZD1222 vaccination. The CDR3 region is CSVESGNQPQHF. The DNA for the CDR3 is TGCAGCGTTGAATCTGGCAATCAGCCCCAGCATTTT.